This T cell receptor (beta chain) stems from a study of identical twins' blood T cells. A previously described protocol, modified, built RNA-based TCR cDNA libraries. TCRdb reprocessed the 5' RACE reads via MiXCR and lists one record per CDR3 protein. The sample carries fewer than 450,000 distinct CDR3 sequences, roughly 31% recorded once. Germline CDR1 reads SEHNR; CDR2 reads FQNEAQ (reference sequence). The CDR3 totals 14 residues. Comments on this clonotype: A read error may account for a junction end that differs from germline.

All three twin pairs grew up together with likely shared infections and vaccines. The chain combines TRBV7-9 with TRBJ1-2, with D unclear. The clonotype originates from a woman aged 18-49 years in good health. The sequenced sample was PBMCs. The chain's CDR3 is CASSVAGLLDGYTF. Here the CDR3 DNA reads TGTGCCAGCAGCGTAGCGGGGTTATTAGATGGCTACACCTTC.